This entry describes one T cell receptor beta chain. Selected pancreatic ductal adenocarcinoma patients had undergone surgery without neoadjuvant therapy. The source of the sample is a study of T cells in pancreatic ductal adenocarcinoma. Assay used: immunoSEQ multiplex PCR; TCRdb lists only in-frame clones, some missing. Of about 100,000 clones in the sample, 90% to 95% were seen once. The sample was PBMCs. This sequence originates from a human donor with pancreatic ductal adenocarcinoma.

The CDR3 region is CASSDGHSQLSNQPQHF. CDR3 nucleotides: TGTGCCAGCAGTGACGGACACAGTCAATTAAGCAATCAGCCCCAGCATTTT. The gene calls are TRBV2 and TRBJ1-5; possibly TRBD1 for D (5 bases). Per germline, CDR1 SNHLY and CDR2 FYNNEI. Trimming removed 3 bases at V and 1 base at J, with 16 bases between. This CDR3 is 17 amino acids long. Supplemented by reference TRBV2 and TRBJ1-5, the full variable domain reads EPEVTQTPSHQVTQMGQEVILRCVPISNHLYFYWYRQILGQKVEFLVSFYNNEISEKSEIFDDQFSVERPDGSNFTLKIRSTKLEDSAMYFCASSDGHSQLSNQPQHFGDGTRLSIL.